The rows below give T cell receptor beta chains drawn from one sample of a study of blood T cell repertoires in COVID-19. Generated by immunoSEQ multiplex PCR, the TCRdb table keeps only in-frame clones and is missing some. This table holds about 64,000 clones, 70% to 85% found once. The specimen was peripheral blood. The receptor source for this set is a human donor in a cohort sampled during active COVID-19. The CDR3 runs from the conserved cysteine through the conserved F or W.

V gene | CDR3 protein
TRBV28 | CASTTTVEVGKLFF
TRBV7-8 | CASSPPSRGDTQYF
TRBV18 | CASSPSSAEETQYF
TRBV11-2 | CASSLGPSDYTEAFF
TRBV7-2 | CASSFGLAGPKEQFF
TRBV27 | CASSLGESYEQYF
TRBV7-9 | CASRPPFGTGSEKLFF
TRBV7-2 | CASSPAPPREIGQYF
TRBV28 | CASSIQLPGQGADGYTF
TRBV19 | CASMAGGRNQPQHF
TRBV28 | CASSRLAGTPGLKNIQYF
TRBV7-2 | CASSLTSGTANEQFF
TRBV10-3 | CAIRGQGNQPQHF
TRBV30 | CAWSEADRGYEQYF
TRBV15 | CATSRTQREQFF
TRBV29-1 | CSVATTGGSGNTIYF
TRBV12-3/TRBV12-4 | CASSLAGNQPQHF
TRBV12-3/TRBV12-4 | CASTGGRNTEAFF
TRBV29-1 | CSVSGSGTDEQYF
TRBV3-1/TRBV3-2 | CASSRRLAGGFDTQYF
TRBV7-3 | CASSETGLGEQYF
TRBV4-1 | CASSQDGQGKQPQHF
TRBV19 | CASSIRGTGTYNEQFF
TRBV5-1 | CASSQGRQQTRVEEKLFF
TRBV13 | CASSSGAVNNSPLHF
TRBV3-1/TRBV3-2 | CASSQEGLVGYEQYF
TRBV7-2 | CASIQIGGYGGYTF
TRBV29-1 | CSGAPVGGTDTQYF
TRBV24-1 | CATSDATGTGRLYEQYF
TRBV19 | CASSTGTEAFF
TRBV6-6 | CASRRRQTNQPQHF
TRBV7-2 | CASSLRGTLNTEAFF
TRBV21-1 | CASSNDQRGGTDTQYF
TRBV2 | CASMGGSAKNIQYF
TRBV2 | CASSSGQGNKPQHF
TRBV5-6 | CASSLGQGGSYEQYF
TRBV28 | CASSFPPQPQHF
TRBV15 | CATSRRGGTDPSGTQYF
TRBV25-1 | CASRTGFEAFF
TRBV7-2 | CASSRETYYEQYF
TRBV7-2 | CASSSQPRSYNEQFF
TRBV5-4 | CASSSGTSAETQYF
TRBV28 | CASSSPSGTNTGELFF
TRBV14 | CASSQEYRGGGYTF